Sequencing of this T cell receptor (beta chain) was carried out in a study of persistence of HIV-infected CD4 T cells. About the research overall: CD4+ T cells responding to CMV or HIV-1 Gag were isolated. Multiple blood draws of up to roughly 200 mL, except two donors with single leukapheresis.

About this clone: The antigen remains undetermined.

The libraries were made with immunoSEQ version 4 in survey mode. Sequencing used immunoSEQ multiplex PCR; TCRdb keeps in-frame clones, though not all of them. In the table there are about 64,000 clones, roughly 75% of which are singletons. The stimulus was an HIV-1 Gag 15-mer peptide pool, around 1.1 ug/peptide/mL. Sorted nonresponding memory CD4+ T cells were CD40L-negative, CD69-negative, CD45RO-high. V shed 0 bases and J shed 13 bases, with 12 bases lying between them. The germline CDR1 and CDR2 sequences are ENHRY and SYGVKD. This CDR3 comprises 12 residues. The sample in question was CD4+ T cells sorted from PBMCs after approximately 19-hour stimulation, obtained from a patient who received antiretroviral therapy. This TCR derives from an adult man with HIV who was CMV-seropositive. This rearrangement joins TRBV10-3 to TRBJ1-2; a weak D match, TRBD1 (5 bases). The CDR3 DNA sequence: TGTGCCATCAGTGAGTCGAGGGGAGGTAGCACCTTC. Translated, it gives CAISESRGGSTF.